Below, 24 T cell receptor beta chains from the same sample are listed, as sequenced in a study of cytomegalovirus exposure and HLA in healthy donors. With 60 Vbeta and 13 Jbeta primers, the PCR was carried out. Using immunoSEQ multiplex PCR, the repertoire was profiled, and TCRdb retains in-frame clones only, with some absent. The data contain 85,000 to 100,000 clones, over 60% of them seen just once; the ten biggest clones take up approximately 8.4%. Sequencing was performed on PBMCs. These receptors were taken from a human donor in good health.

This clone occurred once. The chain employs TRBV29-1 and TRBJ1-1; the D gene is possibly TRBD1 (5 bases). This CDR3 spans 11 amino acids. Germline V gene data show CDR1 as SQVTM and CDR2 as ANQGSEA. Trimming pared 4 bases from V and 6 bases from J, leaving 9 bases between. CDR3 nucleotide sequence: TGCAGCGTTGGGCAGGGTTCTGAAGCTTTCTTT. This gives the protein CSVGQGSEAFF.

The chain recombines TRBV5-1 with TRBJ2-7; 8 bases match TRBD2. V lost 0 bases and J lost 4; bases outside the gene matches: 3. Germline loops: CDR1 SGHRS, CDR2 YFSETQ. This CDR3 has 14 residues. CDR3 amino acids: CASSLDGGAYEQYF. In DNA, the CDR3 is TGCGCCAGCAGCTTGGACGGGGGGGCTTACGAGCAGTACTTC.

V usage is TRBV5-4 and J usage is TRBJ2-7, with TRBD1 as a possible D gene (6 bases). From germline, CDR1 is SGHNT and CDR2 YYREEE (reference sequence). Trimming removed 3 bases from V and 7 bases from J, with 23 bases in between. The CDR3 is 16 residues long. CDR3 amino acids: CASSSAWGRGSGEQYF. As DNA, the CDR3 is TGTGCCAGCAGCTCCGCCTGGGGCAGGGGATCGGGGGAGCAGTACTTC.

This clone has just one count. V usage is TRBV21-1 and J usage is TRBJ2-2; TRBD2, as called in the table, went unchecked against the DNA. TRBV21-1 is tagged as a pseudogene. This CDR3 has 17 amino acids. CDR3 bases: TGTGCCAGCAGCAAAGGAGTTCCGGGATCGAACACCGGGGAGCTGTTTTTT. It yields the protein CASSKGVPGSNTGELFF.

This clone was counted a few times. The CDR3, as DNA: TGTGCCAGCAGCCTTGGACAGAGTAATGAAAAACTGTTTTTT. Protein: CASSLGQSNEKLFF. V usage is TRBV7-8 and J usage is TRBJ1-4; D perhaps matches TRBD1 (6 bases). Trimming removed 5 bases from V and 4 bases from J, with 11 bases in between. This CDR3 is 14 amino acids long. CDR1 and CDR2 (germline): SGHVS, FQNEAQ.

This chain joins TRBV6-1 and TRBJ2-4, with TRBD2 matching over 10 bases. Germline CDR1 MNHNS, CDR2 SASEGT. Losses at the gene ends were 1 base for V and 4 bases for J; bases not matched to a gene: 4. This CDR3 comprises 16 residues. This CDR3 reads CASSEEGAGGKNIQYF. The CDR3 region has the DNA TGTGCCAGCAGTGAAGAGGGAGCGGGGGGGAAAAACATTCAGTACTTC.

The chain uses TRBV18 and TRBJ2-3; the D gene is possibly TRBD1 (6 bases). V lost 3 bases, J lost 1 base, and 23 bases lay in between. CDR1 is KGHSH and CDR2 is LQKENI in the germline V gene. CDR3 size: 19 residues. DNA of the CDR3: TGTGCCAGCTCACCTAGGCCCGGGACACCCGCTGGGGGCACAGATACGCAGTATTTT. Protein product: CASSPRPGTPAGGTDTQYF.

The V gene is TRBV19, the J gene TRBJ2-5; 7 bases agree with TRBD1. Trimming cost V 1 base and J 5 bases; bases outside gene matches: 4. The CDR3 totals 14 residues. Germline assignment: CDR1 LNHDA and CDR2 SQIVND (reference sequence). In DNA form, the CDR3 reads TGTGCCAGTAGTATAGGAGGGGGCGCGGAGACCCAGTACTTC. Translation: CASSIGGGAETQYF.

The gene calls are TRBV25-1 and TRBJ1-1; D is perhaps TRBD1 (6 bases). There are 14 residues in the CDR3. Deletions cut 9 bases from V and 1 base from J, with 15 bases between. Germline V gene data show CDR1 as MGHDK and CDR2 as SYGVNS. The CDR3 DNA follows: TGTGCCAGTAAAAGGGGACAAACGAACACTGAAGCTTTCTTT. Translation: CASKRGQTNTEAFF. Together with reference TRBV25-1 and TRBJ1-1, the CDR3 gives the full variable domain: EADIYQTPRYLVIGTGKKITLECSQTMGHDKMYWYQQDPGMELHLIHYSYGVNSTEKGDLSSESTVSRIRTEHFPLTLESARPSHTSQYLCASKRGQTNTEAFFGQGTRLTVV.

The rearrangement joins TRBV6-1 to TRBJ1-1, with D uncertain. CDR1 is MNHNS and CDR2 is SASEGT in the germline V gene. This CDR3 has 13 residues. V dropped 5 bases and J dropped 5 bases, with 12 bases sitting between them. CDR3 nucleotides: TGTGCCAGCAGTCTGGGGAGTCGGACTGAAGCTTTCTTT. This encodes CASSLGSRTEAFF.

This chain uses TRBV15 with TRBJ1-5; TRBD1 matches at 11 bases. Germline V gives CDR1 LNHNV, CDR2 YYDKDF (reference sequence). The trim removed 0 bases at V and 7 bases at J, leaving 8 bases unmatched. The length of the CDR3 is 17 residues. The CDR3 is CATSRDKLDRGRQPQHF. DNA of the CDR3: TGTGCCACCAGCAGAGATAAGTTGGACAGGGGGCGACAGCCCCAGCATTTT.

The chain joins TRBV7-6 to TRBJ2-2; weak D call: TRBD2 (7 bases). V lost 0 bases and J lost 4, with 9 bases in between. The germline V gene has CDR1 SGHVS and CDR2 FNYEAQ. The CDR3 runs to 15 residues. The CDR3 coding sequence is TGTGCCAGCAGCTTAGCGGGGGGGCCCACCGGGGAGCTGTTTTTT. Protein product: CASSLAGGPTGELFF. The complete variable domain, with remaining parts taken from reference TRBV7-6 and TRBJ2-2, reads GAGVSQSPRYKVTKRGQDVALRCDPISGHVSLYWYRQALGQGPEFLTYFNYEAQQDKSGLPNDRFSAERPEGSISTLTIQRTEQRDSAMYRCASSLAGGPTGELFFGEGSRLTVL.

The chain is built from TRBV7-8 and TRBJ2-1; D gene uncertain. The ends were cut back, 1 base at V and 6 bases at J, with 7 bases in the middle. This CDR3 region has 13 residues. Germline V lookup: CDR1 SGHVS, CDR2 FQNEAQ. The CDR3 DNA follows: TGTGCCAGCAGCTTAGGCGCCGGCAATGAGCAGTTCTTC. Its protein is CASSLGAGNEQFF.

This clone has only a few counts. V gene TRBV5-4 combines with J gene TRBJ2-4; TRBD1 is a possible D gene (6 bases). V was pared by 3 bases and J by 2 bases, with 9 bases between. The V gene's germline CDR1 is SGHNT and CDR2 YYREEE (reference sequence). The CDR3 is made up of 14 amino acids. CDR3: CASSSTGSKNIQYF. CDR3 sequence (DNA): TGTGCCAGCAGCTCGACAGGATCCAAAAACATTCAGTACTTC.

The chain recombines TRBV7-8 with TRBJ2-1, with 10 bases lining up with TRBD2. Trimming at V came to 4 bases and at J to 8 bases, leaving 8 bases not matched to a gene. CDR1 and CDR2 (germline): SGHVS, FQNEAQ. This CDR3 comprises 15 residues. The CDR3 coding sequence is TGTGCCAGCAGCTCTCTAGCGGGAGAGTTAGATGAGCAGTTCTTC. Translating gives CASSSLAGELDEQFF.

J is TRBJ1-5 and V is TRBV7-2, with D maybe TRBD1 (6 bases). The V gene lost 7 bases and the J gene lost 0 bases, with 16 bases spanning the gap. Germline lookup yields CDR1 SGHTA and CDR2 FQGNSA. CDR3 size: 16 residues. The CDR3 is CASNSGGGGSNQPQHF. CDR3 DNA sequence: TGTGCCAGCAACTCCGGGGGGGGCGGTAGCAATCAGCCCCAGCATTTT.

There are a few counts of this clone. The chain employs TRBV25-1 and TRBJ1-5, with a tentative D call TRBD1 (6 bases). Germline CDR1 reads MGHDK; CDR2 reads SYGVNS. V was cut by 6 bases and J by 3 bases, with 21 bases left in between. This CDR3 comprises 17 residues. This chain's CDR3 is CASSQGGGRSVNQPQHF. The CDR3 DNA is TGTGCCAGCAGCCAAGGGGGAGGGCGGTCGGTCAATCAGCCCCAGCATTTT.

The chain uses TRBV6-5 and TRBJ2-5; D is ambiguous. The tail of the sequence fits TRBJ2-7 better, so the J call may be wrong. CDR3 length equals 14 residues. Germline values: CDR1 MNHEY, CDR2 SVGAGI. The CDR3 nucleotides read TGTGCCAGCAGTTCCCGATCTCCAGCGTACGAGCAGTACTTC. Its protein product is CASSSRSPAYEQYF.

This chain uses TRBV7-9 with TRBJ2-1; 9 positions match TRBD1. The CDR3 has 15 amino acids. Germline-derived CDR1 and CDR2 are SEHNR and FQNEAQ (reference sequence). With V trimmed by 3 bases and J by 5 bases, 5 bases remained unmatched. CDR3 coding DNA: TGTGCCAGCAGCTTGACAGGGGGGAACCACAATGAGCAGTTCTTC. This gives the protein CASSLTGGNHNEQFF.

The DNA for the CDR3 is TGTGCCAGTAGTATGACAGGACGGCTAGACACCGGGGAGCTGTTTTTT. It yields the protein CASSMTGRLDTGELFF. The chain couples TRBV19 to TRBJ2-2, with TRBD1 as a possible D gene (6 bases). This CDR3 comprises 16 residues. Germline V gene sequence: CDR1 LNHDA, CDR2 SQIVND (reference sequence). Trimming took off 3 bases at V and 3 bases at J, with 14 bases between the two ends.

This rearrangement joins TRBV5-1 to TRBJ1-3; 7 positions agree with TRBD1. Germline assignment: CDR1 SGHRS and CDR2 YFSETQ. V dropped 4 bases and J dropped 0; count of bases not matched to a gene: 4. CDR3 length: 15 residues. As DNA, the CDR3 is TGCGCCAGCAGCGAGGACAGGAACTCTGGAAACACCATATATTTT. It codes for CASSEDRNSGNTIYF. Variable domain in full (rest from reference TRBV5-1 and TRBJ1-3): KAGVTQTPRYLIKTRGQQVTLSCSPISGHRSVSWYQQTPGQGLQFLFEYFSETQRNKGNFPGRFSGRQFSNSRSEMNVSTLELGDSALYLCASSEDRNSGNTIYFGEGSWLTVV.

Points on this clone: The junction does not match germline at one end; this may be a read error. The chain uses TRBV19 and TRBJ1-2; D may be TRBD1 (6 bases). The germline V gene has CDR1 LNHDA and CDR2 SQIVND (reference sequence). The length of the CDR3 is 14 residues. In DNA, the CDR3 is TGTGGCAGTAGGGGAGGGGGACACTGGGACGGCTACACCTTC. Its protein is CGSRGGGHWDGYTF.

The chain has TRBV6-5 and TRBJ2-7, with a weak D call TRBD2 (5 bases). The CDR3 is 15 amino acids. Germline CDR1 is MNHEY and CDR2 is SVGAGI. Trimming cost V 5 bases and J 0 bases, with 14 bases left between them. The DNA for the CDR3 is TGTGCCAGCAGTCCTCTCGCGGGTAGCTCCTACGAGCAGTACTTC. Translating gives CASSPLAGSSYEQYF.

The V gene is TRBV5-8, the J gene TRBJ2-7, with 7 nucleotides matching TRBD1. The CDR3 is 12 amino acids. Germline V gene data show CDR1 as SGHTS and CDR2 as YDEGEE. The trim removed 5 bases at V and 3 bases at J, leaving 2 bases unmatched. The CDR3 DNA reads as TGTGCCAGCAGGGACAGGAGCTACGAGCAGTACTTC. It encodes CASRDRSYEQYF.